The clone carrying this T cell receptor beta chain was picked up many times. TCRdb re-analysed the 5' RACE reads in MiXCR, keeping a single row per CDR3 protein. The sample lists under 80,000 distinct CDR3 sequences; approximately 7% were seen once. This record belongs to a study of T cells after yellow fever vaccination. The germline V and J ends were trimmed by 4 bases and 7 bases, with 8 bases remaining between them. CDR1 SNHLY and CDR2 FYNNEI come from the germline V gene. The CDR3 is 11 residues long. V and J are TRBV2 and TRBJ2-7, with unresolved D. This sequence was found in a man between 25 and 39 years old who received the YFV17D yellow fever vaccine. The sample consisted of CD8+ T cells sorted from PBMCs, taken 15 days after the yellow fever booster vaccination. The CDR3 here is CASSAPSEQYF. The CDR3 region has the DNA TGTGCCAGCAGTGCGCCGTCTGAGCAGTACTTC.